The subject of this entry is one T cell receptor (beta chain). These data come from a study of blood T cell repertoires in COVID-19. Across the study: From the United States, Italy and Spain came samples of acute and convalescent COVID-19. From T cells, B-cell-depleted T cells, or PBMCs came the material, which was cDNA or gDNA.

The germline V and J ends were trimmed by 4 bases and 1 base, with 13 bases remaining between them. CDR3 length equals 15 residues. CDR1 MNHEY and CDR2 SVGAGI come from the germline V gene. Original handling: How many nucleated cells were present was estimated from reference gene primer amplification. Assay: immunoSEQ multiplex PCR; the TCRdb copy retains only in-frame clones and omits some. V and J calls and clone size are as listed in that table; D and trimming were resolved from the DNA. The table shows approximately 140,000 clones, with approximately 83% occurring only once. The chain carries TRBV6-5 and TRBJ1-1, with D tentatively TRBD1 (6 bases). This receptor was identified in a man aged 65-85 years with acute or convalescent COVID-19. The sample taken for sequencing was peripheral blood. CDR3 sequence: CASSSTGHSNTEAFF. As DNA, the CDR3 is TGTGCCAGCAGTTCAACGGGACATTCGAACACTGAAGCTTTCTTT.